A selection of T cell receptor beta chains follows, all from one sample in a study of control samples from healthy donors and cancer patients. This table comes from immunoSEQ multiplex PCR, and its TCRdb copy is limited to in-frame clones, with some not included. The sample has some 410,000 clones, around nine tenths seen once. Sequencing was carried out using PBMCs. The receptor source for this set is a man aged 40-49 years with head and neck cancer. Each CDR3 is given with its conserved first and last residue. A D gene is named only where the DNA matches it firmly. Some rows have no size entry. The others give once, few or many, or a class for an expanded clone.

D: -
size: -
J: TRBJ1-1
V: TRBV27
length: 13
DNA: TGTGCCAGCAGTTACGTCCGGGCCCGTGAAGCTTTCTTT
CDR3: CASSYVRAREAFF

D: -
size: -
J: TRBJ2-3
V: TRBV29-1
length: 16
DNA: TGCAGCGCCAACGGTTGGATTCGGGCGCGGACAGATACGCAGTATTTT
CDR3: CSANGWIRARTDTQYF

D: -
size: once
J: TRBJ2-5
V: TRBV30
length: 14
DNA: TGTGCCTGGAGTCCTCGGAGCGTACAAGAGACCCAGTACTTC
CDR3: CAWSPRSVQETQYF

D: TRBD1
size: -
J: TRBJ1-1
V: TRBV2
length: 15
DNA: TGTGCCAGCAGAGCTCGTGGACAGGGGGACACTGAAGCTTTCTTT
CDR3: CASRARGQGDTEAFF

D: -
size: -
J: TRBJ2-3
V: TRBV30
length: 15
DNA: TGTGCCTCCAGGCCGCCCTCGGGGGCCCCAGATACGCAGTATTTT
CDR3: CASRPPSGAPDTQYF

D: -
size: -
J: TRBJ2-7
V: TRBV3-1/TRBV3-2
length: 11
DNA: TGTGCCAGCACCGGAAGCCACGAGCAGTACTTC
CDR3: CASTGSHEQYF

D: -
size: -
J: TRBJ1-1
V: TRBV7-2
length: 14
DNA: TGTGCCAGCAGCTTAGATGGCGTAGACACTGAAGCTTTCTTT
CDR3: CASSLDGVDTEAFF

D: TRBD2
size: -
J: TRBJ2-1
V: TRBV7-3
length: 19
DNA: TGTGCCAGCAGCTTATTGGGTCGTATGGGGACTAGCGGGAACAATGAGCAGTTCTTC
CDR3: CASSLLGRMGTSGNNEQFF

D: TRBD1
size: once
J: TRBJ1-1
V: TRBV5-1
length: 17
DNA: TGCGCCAGCAGCTTGGGGGACAGGGGGACTTTAGGCACTGAAGCTTTCTTT
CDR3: CASSLGDRGTLGTEAFF

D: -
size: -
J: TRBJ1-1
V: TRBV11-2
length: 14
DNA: TGTGCCAGCAGCTTCATGGTGACGAACACTGAAGCTTTCTTT
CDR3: CASSFMVTNTEAFF

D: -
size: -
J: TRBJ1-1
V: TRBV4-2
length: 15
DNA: TGTGCCAGCAGCCAAGTTTTAGGGGGTAACACTGAAGCTTTCTTT
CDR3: CASSQVLGGNTEAFF

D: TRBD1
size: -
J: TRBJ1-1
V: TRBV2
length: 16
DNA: TGTGCCAGCAGATTCGGACAGGGCCTTGGGAACACTGAAGCTTTCTTT
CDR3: CASRFGQGLGNTEAFF

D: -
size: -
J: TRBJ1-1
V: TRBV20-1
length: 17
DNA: TGCAGTGCTAGTCCCGCGAGGACCCTCAAAATGAACACTGAAGCTTTCTTT
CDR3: CSASPARTLKMNTEAFF